One and the same sample provided the 18 T cell receptor beta chains below, sequenced in a study of T cell responses to AZD1222 COVID-19 vaccine. Measured with immunoSEQ multiplex PCR; TCRdb has only the in-frame clones, and not every one. This sample carries some 150,000 clones, 89% of them seen once, and the ten largest clones take about 3%. Sequencing used peripheral blood, obtained on day 0 of AZD1222 vaccination. These receptor sequences come from an adult in good health.

This chain links TRBV29-1 with TRBJ1-4; possibly TRBD1 for D (5 bases). CDR1 and CDR2 (germline): SQVTM, ANQGSEA. V was shortened by 1 base and J by 13 bases, with 10 bases between the two germline ends. This CDR3 contains 11 residues. CDR3 nucleotide sequence: TGCAGCGTTGAAGGGCCAGGGATACTGTTTTTT. Protein product: CSVEGPGILFF.

This clone was detected a few times. The chain uses TRBV4-2 and TRBJ2-1; TRBD2 matches at 7 bases. Trimming at V came to 0 bases and at J to 4 bases, leaving 9 bases not matched to a gene. CDR1 is LGHNA, CDR2 YNFKEQ, per germline. This CDR3 contains 17 residues. The chain's CDR3 is CASSQDTDRDYYNEQFF. CDR3 DNA sequence: TGTGCCAGCAGCCAAGATACGGACCGGGACTATTACAATGAGCAGTTCTTC.

The chain combines TRBV2 with TRBJ2-1, with 7 positions matching TRBD2. V was clipped by 4 bases and J by 0 bases; unmatched bases: 3. Germline V gene sequence: CDR1 SNHLY, CDR2 FYNNEI. This CDR3 contains 15 residues. The CDR3: CASSGGGSSYNEQFF. In DNA form, the CDR3 reads TGTGCCAGCAGTGGGGGGGGGAGCTCCTACAATGAGCAGTTCTTC.

The V call is TRBV27, the J call TRBJ2-1; 10 bases are shared with TRBD2. Germline V gene sequence: CDR1 MNHEY, CDR2 SMNVEV (reference sequence). This CDR3 is 15 amino acids long. V shed 10 bases, J shed 9 bases, and the junction held 15 bases outside the gene matches. The CDR3 region has the DNA TGTGCCACCCAGATAGCGGGGGGCGGAGCAGGTGAGCAGTTCTTC. Amino acids: CATQIAGGGAGEQFF.

The gene calls are TRBV13 and TRBJ2-3; TRBD2 matches 10 bases. The length of the CDR3 is 16 residues. Germline loops: CDR1 PRHDT, CDR2 FYEKMQ (reference sequence). Losses at the gene ends were 5 bases for V and 3 bases for J; bases not matched to a gene: 8. Here the CDR3 DNA reads TGTGCCAGCAGCCCTCGACTAGCGGGCGCGACAGATACGCAGTATTTT. Its protein product is CASSPRLAGATDTQYF.

The chain links TRBV10-3 to TRBJ2-1; 7 bases match TRBD1. After removal of 10 bases from V and 6 bases from J, the junction contained 9 bases not matched to a gene. This CDR3 has 13 amino acids. Germline CDR1 reads ENHRY; CDR2 reads SYGVKD. CDR3 DNA sequence: TGTGCCAACCGGGACAGTATCGGCAATGAGCAGTTCTTC. Translated: CANRDSIGNEQFF.

For this clone: In the same sample, other DNA sequences code for this CDR3. V and J are TRBV5-4 and TRBJ1-1, with D possibly matching TRBD1 (6 bases). Deletions cut 4 bases from V and 0 bases from J, with 10 bases between. Germline V gives CDR1 SGHNT, CDR2 YYREEE (reference sequence). The CDR3 sequence is 14 residues long. CDR3 loop: CASSLGGLNTEAFF. Written as DNA, the CDR3 is TGTGCCAGCAGCCTCGGGGGGCTGAACACTGAAGCTTTCTTT.

The V call is TRBV4-3, the J call TRBJ2-7, with D unresolved. V lost 0 bases and J lost 7, with 10 bases in between. Germline assignment: CDR1 LGHNA and CDR2 YSLEER. The CDR3 contains 13 residues. The CDR3, as DNA: TGCGCCAGCAGCCAAGACAGGAATGGTGAGCAGTACTTC. This codes for CASSQDRNGEQYF.

J is TRBJ2-4 and V is TRBV5-3; a possible D gene is TRBD1 (5 bases). TRBV5-3 is sorted into the ORF group, with uncertain function. The CDR3 sequence is 17 residues long. Trimming took 4 bases from V and 2 from J, leaving 19 bases between them. The DNA of the CDR3 is TGTGCCAGAAGCCGCTGTGGCAGGGTAGGTACCAAAAACATTCAGTACTTC. This gives the protein CARSRCGRVGTKNIQYF.

The rearrangement links TRBV9 to TRBJ2-2, with D tentatively TRBD2 (6 bases). This CDR3 has 15 amino acids. V lost 2 bases, J lost 4 bases, and 12 bases lay in between. The germline gives CDR1 SGDLS, CDR2 YYNGEE. CDR3 residues: CASSVHLGGTGELFF. The CDR3 DNA is TGTGCCAGCAGCGTCCACTTGGGGGGCACCGGGGAGCTGTTTTTT.

The chain uses TRBV2 and TRBJ1-6; 9 bases are a match to TRBD1. V lost 5 bases and J lost 9; bases outside the gene matches: 8. The germline V gene encodes CDR1 SNHLY and CDR2 FYNNEI. The CDR3 extends over 15 amino acids. The CDR3 spells CASSPQGAGGSPLHF. CDR3 DNA sequence: TGTGCCAGCAGTCCACAGGGGGCCGGTGGTTCACCCCTCCACTTT.

J is TRBJ1-5 and V is TRBV19, with 10 bases lining up with TRBD1. The V and J ends lost 1 base and 5 bases, in that order; junction bases with no gene match: 5. The CDR3 extends over 16 amino acids. Germline CDR1 LNHDA, CDR2 SQIVND (reference sequence). CDR3 loop: CASSIGDRGLDQPQHF. The CDR3 bases are TGTGCCAGTAGTATAGGTGACAGGGGGCTTGATCAGCCCCAGCATTTT.

The rearrangement links TRBV18 to TRBJ2-1, with 7 bases matching TRBD2. CDR1 KGHSH and CDR2 LQKENI come from the germline V gene. The CDR3 consists of 20 residues. The V and J ends lost 1 base and 0 bases, in that order; junction bases with no gene match: 15. The chain's CDR3 is CASSPRGRLRGGSSYNEQFF. The CDR3 nucleotides read TGTGCCAGCTCACCACGGGGTCGGCTCCGGGGAGGGAGCTCCTACAATGAGCAGTTCTTC.

This chain joins TRBV5-1 and TRBJ2-5; D uncertain. CDR3 length: 14 residues. V lost 4 bases to trimming and J lost 1 base, with 11 bases between them. The germline CDR1 and CDR2 sequences are SGHRS and YFSETQ. The CDR3 reads CASSLTESQETQYF. CDR3 sequence (DNA): TGCGCCAGCAGCCTTACAGAATCCCAAGAGACCCAGTACTTC.

The genes are TRBV27 and TRBJ2-1, with 8 bases identical to TRBD1. Per germline, CDR1 MNHEY and CDR2 SMNVEV (reference sequence). The CDR3 loop spans 14 amino acids. The V segment lost 6 bases and the J segment 5 bases; nucleotides outside the gene matches: 6. The CDR3 sequence is CASSPTGVDNEQFF. DNA for the CDR3: TGTGCCAGCAGCCCGACAGGGGTGGACAATGAGCAGTTCTTC.

This rearrangement joins TRBV7-9 to TRBJ1-1; TRBD1 agrees at 7 bases. CDR1 and CDR2 from the germline V gene are SEHNR and FQNEAQ (reference sequence). The CDR3 covers 12 residues. The trim removed 6 bases at V and 8 bases at J, leaving 6 bases unmatched. The CDR3 region has the DNA TGTGCCAGCAGTTTCGACAGGGCCGAAGCTTTCTTT. Its protein product is CASSFDRAEAFF.

The V call is TRBV5-6, the J call TRBJ2-3, with D unclear. The V end was cut by 0 bases, the J end by 1 base, with 15 bases between. This CDR3 has 17 residues. The germline gives CDR1 SGHDT, CDR2 YYEEEE. The CDR3 protein is CASSLASWEAGTDTQYF. CDR3 in DNA: TGTGCCAGCAGCTTGGCCTCGTGGGAAGCCGGCACAGATACGCAGTATTTT.

Here the CDR3 DNA reads TGTGCCAGCAGCTTTACCGGGACAGGGGGCGCAGAGACCCAGTACTTC. Translating it yields CASSFTGTGGAETQYF. The V and J genes are TRBV11-2 and TRBJ2-5; 12 bases match TRBD1. V dropped 3 bases and J dropped 4; count of bases not matched to a gene: 6. Germline CDR1 and CDR2: SGHAT and FQNNGV. This CDR3 has 16 residues.